The T cell receptor (beta chain) under discussion was sequenced for a study of vaccination effects on CD4 cells after COVID-19. V lost 3 bases and J 4 bases, leaving 3 bases between the germline ends. The CDR3 is 11 amino acids. Germline-derived CDR1 and CDR2 are SGHRS and YFSETQ. Worth noting for this clone: Its target is unknown.

TCRdb keeps only in-frame clones here, not all; method: immunoSEQ multiplex PCR. Of about 46,000 clones detected, about four fifths appear once; the ten largest clones hold around 15%. Sequencing was preceded by expansion of antigen-specific CD4+ T cells with viral peptide pools in the ViraFEST assay. Culture lasted about ten days before CD4+ T cell isolation. BNT162b2 vaccine or mRNA-1273 vaccine was given to participants in two doses. This chain uses TRBV5-1 with TRBJ2-3; no reliable D call. The specimen was CD4+ T cells from PBMCs cultured with HCoV-OC43 spike peptides, collected after COVID-19 vaccination. The sample's subset: HCoV-OC43 spike overlapping peptide pool stimulation. This sequence originates from a human donor who received a COVID-19 vaccine. The CDR3 loop reads CASSYSDTQYF. The CDR3 coding sequence is TGCGCCAGCAGCTATTCAGATACGCAGTATTTT.